This TCR beta chain comes out of a study of chemoradiotherapy in HPV16-positive cancers. Profiling relied on immunoSEQ multiplex PCR, and the TCRdb table lists in-frame clones only, not all of them. Of 5,000 to 6,500 clones listed, about 78% were seen once; the top ten hold about a fifth. V lost 4 bases and J 2 bases, leaving 6 bases between the germline ends. This CDR3 contains 12 residues. In germline, CDR1 is LNHDA, CDR2 SQIVND (reference sequence). Study results and caveats: Non-HPV-specific T cells did not expand in tumors during treatment, whereas candidate HPV-specific clones and E7-related motifs did. In HPV16-positive patients, HPV-responsive T-cell expansion tracked better recurrence-free survival. Only two HPV16-positive patients supplied the functional HPV-specificity definition.

To note about this clone: What it recognizes is unknown.

Repeated repertoire sampling spanned the course of chemoradiotherapy. The chain joins TRBV19 to TRBJ2-7, with a tentative D call TRBD2 (6 bases). The sample here was taken from a patient who underwent chemoradiotherapy. The receptor was derived from a human donor with HPV-associated anogenital cancer. This CDR3 is CASSSGAYEQYF. The CDR3 region has the DNA TGTGCCAGTAGTAGCGGGGCCTACGAGCAGTACTTC. Based on the CDR3 plus reference TRBV19 and TRBJ2-7, the full variable domain is DGGITQSPKYLFRKEGQNVTLSCEQNLNHDAMYWYRQDPGQGLRLIYYSQIVNDFQKGDIAEGYSVSREKKESFPLTVTSAQKNPTAFYLCASSSGAYEQYFGPGTRLTVT.